This T cell receptor beta chain was captured by sequencing in a study of T cell responses to AZD1222 COVID-19 vaccine. About the research overall: Both about-4-week and about-12-week second-dose recipients were combined.

Notes on the study in general: Only a handful of AZD1222 recipients, several in all, had baseline seropositivity.

Data came from immunoSEQ multiplex PCR; TCRdb stores just in-frame clones and leaves some out. Of 120,000 or so clones in the sample, 88% were seen once. Trimming stripped 3 bases from V and 5 bases from J, with 13 bases between. The CDR3 is made up of 14 amino acids. Germline V CDR1 and CDR2: LGHNA, YSLEER. In the case of this clone: Its target is not known.

V gene TRBV4-3 combines with J gene TRBJ1-1; D possibly corresponds to TRBD1 (5 bases). The source was peripheral blood, collected on day 0 of AZD1222 vaccination. The TCR was taken from an adult in good health. In nucleotides, the CDR3 is TGCGCCAGCAGCCAGCAGTGGAAGGGGACTGAAGCTTTCTTT. Translation gives CASSQQWKGTEAFF.